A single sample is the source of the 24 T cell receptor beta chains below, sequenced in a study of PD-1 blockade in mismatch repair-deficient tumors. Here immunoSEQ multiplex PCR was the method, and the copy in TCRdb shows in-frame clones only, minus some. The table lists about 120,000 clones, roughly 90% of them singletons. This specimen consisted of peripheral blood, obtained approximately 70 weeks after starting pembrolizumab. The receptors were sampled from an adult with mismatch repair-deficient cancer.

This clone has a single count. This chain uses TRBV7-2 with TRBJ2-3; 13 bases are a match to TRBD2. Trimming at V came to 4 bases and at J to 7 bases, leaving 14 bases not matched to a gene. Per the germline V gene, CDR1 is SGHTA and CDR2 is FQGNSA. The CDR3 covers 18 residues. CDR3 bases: TGTGCCAGCAGCTCCCATGGACTAGCGGGAGATATCCGTAATACGCAGTATTTT. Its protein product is CASSSHGLAGDIRNTQYF.

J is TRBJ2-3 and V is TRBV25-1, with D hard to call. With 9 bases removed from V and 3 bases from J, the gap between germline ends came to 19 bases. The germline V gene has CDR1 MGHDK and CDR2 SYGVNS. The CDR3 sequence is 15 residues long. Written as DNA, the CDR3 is TGTGCCAGTTCTCCGGCCTCTCCGAGGACAGATACGCAGTATTTT. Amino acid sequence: CASSPASPRTDTQYF.

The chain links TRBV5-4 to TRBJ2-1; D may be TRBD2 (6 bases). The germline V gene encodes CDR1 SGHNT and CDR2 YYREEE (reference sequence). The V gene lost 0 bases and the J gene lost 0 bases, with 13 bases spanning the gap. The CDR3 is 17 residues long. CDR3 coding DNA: TGTGCCAGCAGCTTGGCCGGGGTTAGCGGCTCCTACAATGAGCAGTTCTTC. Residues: CASSLAGVSGSYNEQFF.

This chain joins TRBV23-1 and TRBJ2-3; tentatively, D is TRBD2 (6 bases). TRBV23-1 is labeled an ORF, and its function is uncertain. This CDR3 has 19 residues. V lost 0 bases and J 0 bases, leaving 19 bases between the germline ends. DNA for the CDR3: TGCGCCAGCAGTCAATCGCACAGAGCGGGCCAGAAGAGCACAGATACGCAGTATTTT. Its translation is CASSQSHRAGQKSTDTQYF.

CDR3 region: CASSPRTGGLDNEQFF. DNA for the CDR3: TGTGCCAGCAGTCCCCGGACAGGGGGCTTAGACAATGAGCAGTTCTTC. The rearrangement uses TRBV28 and TRBJ2-1; TRBD1 agrees at 11 bases. The V segment lost 5 bases and the J segment 5 bases; nucleotides outside the gene matches: 8. This CDR3 is 16 amino acids long. Germline loops: CDR1 MDHEN, CDR2 SYDVKM.

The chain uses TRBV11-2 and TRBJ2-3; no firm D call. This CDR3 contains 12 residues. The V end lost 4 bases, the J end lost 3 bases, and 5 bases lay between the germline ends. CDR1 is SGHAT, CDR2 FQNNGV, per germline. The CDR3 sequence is CASSSGTDTQYF. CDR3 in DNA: TGTGCCAGCAGCTCAGGTACAGATACGCAGTATTTT.

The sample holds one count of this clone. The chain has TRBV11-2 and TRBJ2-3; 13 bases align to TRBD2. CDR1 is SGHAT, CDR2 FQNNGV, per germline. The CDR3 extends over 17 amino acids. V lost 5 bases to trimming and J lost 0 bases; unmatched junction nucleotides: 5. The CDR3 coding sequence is TGTGCCAGCAGCCACCGACTAGCGGGGGGTAGCACAGATACGCAGTATTTT. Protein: CASSHRLAGGSTDTQYF.

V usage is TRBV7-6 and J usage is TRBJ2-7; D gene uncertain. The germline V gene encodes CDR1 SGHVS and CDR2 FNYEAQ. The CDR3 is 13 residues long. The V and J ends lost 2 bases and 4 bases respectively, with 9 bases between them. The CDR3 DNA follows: TGTGCCAGCAGCTTACAAGTCCGTTACGAGCAGTACTTC. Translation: CASSLQVRYEQYF.

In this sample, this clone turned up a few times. CDR3 sequence (DNA): TGTGCCAGCAGGGAACAGGGTAGGACCGGGGAGCTGTTTTTT. Translating it yields CASREQGRTGELFF. The chain recombines TRBV6-1 with TRBJ2-2; a weak D match, TRBD1 (6 bases). V was clipped by 6 bases and J by 5 bases, with 13 bases between them. This CDR3 is 14 amino acids long. Germline V CDR1 and CDR2: MNHNS, SASEGT.

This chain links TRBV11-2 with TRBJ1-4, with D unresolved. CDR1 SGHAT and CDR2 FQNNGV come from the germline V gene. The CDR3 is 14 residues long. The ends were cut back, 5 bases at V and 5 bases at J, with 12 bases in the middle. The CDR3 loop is CASSKGSGNEKLFF. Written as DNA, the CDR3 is TGTGCCAGCAGCAAGGGCAGTGGGAATGAAAAACTGTTTTTT.

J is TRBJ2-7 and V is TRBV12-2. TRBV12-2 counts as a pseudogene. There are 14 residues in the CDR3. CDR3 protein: CASRLGFRRVEQYF. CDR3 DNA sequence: TGTGCAAGTCGCTTAGGATTTCGAAGGGTCGAGCAGTACTTC.

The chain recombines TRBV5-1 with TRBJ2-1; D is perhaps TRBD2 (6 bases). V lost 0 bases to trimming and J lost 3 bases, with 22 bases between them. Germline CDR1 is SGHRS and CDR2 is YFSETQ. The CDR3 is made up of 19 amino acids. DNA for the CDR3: TGCGCCAGCAGCTTGGACTGGACCTTAGCGGCTATCGACTACAATGAGCAGTTCTTC. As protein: CASSLDWTLAAIDYNEQFF.

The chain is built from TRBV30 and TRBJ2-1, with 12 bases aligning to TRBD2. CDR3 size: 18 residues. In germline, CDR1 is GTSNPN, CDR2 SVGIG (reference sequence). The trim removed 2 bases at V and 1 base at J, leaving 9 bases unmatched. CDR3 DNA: TGTGCCTGGAGTTTCTCTCGGACTAGCGGGACTTCCTACAATGAGCAGTTCTTC. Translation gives CAWSFSRTSGTSYNEQFF.

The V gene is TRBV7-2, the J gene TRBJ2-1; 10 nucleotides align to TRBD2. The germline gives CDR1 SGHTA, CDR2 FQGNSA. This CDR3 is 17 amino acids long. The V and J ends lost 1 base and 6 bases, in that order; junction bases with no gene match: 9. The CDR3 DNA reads TGTGCCAGCAGCTTAGGCCGGCTAGCGGGAGTCCTCAATGAGCAGTTCTTC. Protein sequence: CASSLGRLAGVLNEQFF.

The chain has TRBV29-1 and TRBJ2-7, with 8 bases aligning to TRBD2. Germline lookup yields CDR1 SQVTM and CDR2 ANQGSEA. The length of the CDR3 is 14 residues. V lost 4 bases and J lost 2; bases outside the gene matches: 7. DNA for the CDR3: TGCAGCGTTGGGCGACTAGCGAGCACCTACGAGCAGTACTTC. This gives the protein CSVGRLASTYEQYF.

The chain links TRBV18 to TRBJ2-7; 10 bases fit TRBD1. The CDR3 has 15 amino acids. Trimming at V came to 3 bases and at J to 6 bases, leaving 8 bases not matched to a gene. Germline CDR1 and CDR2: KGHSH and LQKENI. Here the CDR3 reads CASSPLGTGALEQYF. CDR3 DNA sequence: TGTGCCAGCTCACCCCTAGGGACAGGGGCACTCGAGCAGTACTTC.

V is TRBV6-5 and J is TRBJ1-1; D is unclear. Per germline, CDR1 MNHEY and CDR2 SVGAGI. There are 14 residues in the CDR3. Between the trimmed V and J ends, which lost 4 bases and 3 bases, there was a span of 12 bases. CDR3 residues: CASSLTPWDTEAFF. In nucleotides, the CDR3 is TGTGCCAGCAGTTTGACTCCCTGGGACACTGAAGCTTTCTTT.

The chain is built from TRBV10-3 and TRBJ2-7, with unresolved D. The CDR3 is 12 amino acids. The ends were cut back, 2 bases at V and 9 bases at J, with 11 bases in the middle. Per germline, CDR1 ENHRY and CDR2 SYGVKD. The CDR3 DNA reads TGTGCCATCAGTGAGAGGGCGCCTGCGCAGTACTTC. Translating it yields CAISERAPAQYF.

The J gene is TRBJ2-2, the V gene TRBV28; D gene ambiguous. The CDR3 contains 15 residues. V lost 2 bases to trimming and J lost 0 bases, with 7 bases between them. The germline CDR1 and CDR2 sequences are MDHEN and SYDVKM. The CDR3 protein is CASSLSRPNTGELFF. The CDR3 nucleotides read TGTGCCAGCAGTTTAAGTCGGCCGAACACCGGGGAGCTGTTTTTT.

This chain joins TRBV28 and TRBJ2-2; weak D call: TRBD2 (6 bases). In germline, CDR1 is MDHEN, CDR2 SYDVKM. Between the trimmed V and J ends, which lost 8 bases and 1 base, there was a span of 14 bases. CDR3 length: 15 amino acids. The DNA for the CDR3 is TGTGCCAGCCGAACCGGGACTTTGAACACCGGGGAGCTGTTTTTT. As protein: CASRTGTLNTGELFF.

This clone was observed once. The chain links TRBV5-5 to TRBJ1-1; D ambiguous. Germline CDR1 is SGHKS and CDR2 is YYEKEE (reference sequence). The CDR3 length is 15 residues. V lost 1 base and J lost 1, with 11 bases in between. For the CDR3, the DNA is TGTGCCAGCAGCTTGTCTTTAGGAGAGAACACTGAAGCTTTCTTT. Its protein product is CASSLSLGENTEAFF.

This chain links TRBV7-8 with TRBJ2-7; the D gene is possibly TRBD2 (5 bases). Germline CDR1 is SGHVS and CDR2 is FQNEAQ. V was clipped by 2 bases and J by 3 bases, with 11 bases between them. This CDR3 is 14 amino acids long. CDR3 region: CASSLRQDFYEQYF. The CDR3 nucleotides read TGTGCCAGCAGCTTACGGCAGGACTTCTACGAGCAGTACTTC.

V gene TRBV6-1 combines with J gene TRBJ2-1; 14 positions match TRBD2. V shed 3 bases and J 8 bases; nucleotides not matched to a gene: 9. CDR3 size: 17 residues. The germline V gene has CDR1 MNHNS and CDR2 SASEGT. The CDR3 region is CASSDGLAGGRGDEQFF. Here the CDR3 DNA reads TGTGCCAGCAGTGACGGACTAGCGGGAGGCCGCGGGGATGAGCAGTTCTTC.

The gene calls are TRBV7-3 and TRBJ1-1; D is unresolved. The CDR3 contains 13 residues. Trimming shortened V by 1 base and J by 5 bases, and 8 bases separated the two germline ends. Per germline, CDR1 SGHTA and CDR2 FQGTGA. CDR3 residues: CASSLNPRTEAFF. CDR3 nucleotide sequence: TGTGCCAGCAGCTTAAACCCGCGGACTGAAGCTTTCTTT.